These 19 T cell receptor beta chains came from one sample sequenced in a study of human T cells and chemical hapten exposure. TCRdb recomputed calls from the RACE reads with MiXCR, one row per CDR3 protein. The table shows some 77,000 distinct CDR3 sequences, with approximately 8.6% occurring only once. Time point in this sample: healthy volunteer bleed at 6 weeks. The total RNA was obtained from whole blood that was not fractionated. The sample consisted of whole blood. Every receptor here comes from a female donor in good health. Some clones in this sample may be carry-over from other donors' samples.

This clonotype was seen repeatedly, ten times or more. This sequence joins TRBV5-1 and TRBJ2-3; 8 bases are a match to TRBD1. The CDR3 consists of 18 residues. J gave up 6 bases and V 2 bases, and 17 bases lay outside the gene matches. The germline V gene has CDR1 SGHRS and CDR2 YFSETQ. Written as DNA, the CDR3 is TGCGCCAGCAGCTTCGGTCGGGACAGGATTTTTTTTAGGGATACGCAGTATTTT. This codes for CASSFGRDRIFFRDTQYF.

The sample holds a few counts of this clonotype. This rearrangement joins TRBV15 to TRBJ1-5, with 8 bases that match TRBD1. This CDR3 region has 17 residues. The germline V gene has CDR1 LNHNV and CDR2 YYDKDF (reference sequence). Germline trimming cut 2 bases from V and 1 base from J; bases unmatched to any gene: 7. The CDR3 DNA follows: TGTGCCACCAGCAGACCCAGACAGGGGCGAAGCAATCAGCCCCAGCATTTT. Translating it yields CATSRPRQGRSNQPQHF.

This clonotype was counted a few times. The V and J genes are TRBV4-1 and TRBJ1-1, with D maybe TRBD1 (6 bases). The germline CDR1 and CDR2 sequences are MGHRA and YSYEKL. Deletions cut 3 bases from V and 0 bases from J, with 20 bases between. The CDR3 contains 18 residues. The CDR3 spells CASSQTGHGGLMNTEAFF. The CDR3 DNA sequence: TGCGCCAGCAGCCAGACGGGACACGGTGGGTTGATGAACACTGAAGCTTTCTTT.

This clonotype appeared a few times. This rearrangement joins TRBV28 to TRBJ1-5, with D tentatively TRBD1 (6 bases). Germline CDR1 is MDHEN and CDR2 is SYDVKM. V dropped 6 bases and J dropped 9 bases, with 18 bases sitting between them. The CDR3 loop spans 14 amino acids. CDR3 in amino acids: CASSQRQVVRPQHF. The DNA for the CDR3 is TGTGCCAGCAGCCAACGACAGGTGGTTCGGCCCCAGCATTTT.

This clonotype showed up many times. This rearrangement joins TRBV6-6 to TRBJ1-2, with a possible D match to TRBD1 (6 bases). V lost 7 bases to trimming and J lost 0 bases, with 12 bases between them. There are 14 residues in the CDR3. Germline CDR1 and CDR2: MNHNY and SVGAGI (reference sequence). CDR3 in amino acids: CASISDRANYGYTF. Here the CDR3 DNA reads TGTGCCAGCATCTCGGACAGAGCTAACTATGGCTACACCTTC.

Many counts were recorded for this clonotype. The chain carries TRBV3-1 and TRBJ1-4, with D maybe TRBD1 (5 bases). The CDR3 covers 16 residues. Germline V gene lookup returns CDR1 LGHDT and CDR2 YNNKEL (reference sequence). V was cut by 1 base and J by 5 bases, with 14 bases left in between. CDR3 DNA sequence: TGTGCCAGCAGCCAAGCTTACGGGACGGGAAATGAAAAACTGTTTTTT. It is translated as CASSQAYGTGNEKLFF.

As concerns this clonotype: It may be a read error: a sequence one base away is much more abundant. The chain combines TRBV27 with TRBJ1-1; D is unresolved. Germline CDR1 is MNHEY and CDR2 is SMNVEV (reference sequence). V was pared by 4 bases and J by 1 base, with 13 bases between. This CDR3 spans 15 amino acids. The CDR3 is CASSSRRTGNTEAFF. In DNA, the CDR3 is TGTGCCAGCAGTTCTCGTCGGACGGGGAACACTGAAGCTTTCTTT.

This clonotype showed up many times. The V gene is TRBV20-1, the J gene TRBJ2-3, with a possible D match to TRBD2 (5 bases). The CDR3 is made up of 12 amino acids. In germline, CDR1 is DFQATT, CDR2 SNEGSKA (reference sequence). Deletions cut 4 bases from V and 6 bases from J, with 11 bases between. The CDR3 DNA sequence: TGCAGTGCTACAATGGAGGCGGATACGCAGTATTTT. It translates to CSATMEADTQYF.

Regarding this clonotype: This could be a read error, since a much larger clone is one nucleotide away. The rearrangement links TRBV2 to TRBJ2-3; TRBD2 matches 8 bases. After removal of 4 bases from V and 5 bases from J, the junction contained 11 bases not matched to a gene. The CDR3 runs 16 residues. The V gene's germline CDR1 is SNHLY and CDR2 FYNNEI. Here the CDR3 DNA reads TGTGCCAGCAGTGTACTAGCGGCGGGGTGGGTAGATACGCAGTATTTT. Translating gives CASSVLAAGWVDTQYF.

Only a few counts were recorded for this clonotype. This CDR3 is CASSWGTANYGYTF. DNA for the CDR3: TGTGCCAGTAGTTGGGGGACCGCTAACTATGGCTACACCTTC. The rearrangement links TRBV19 to TRBJ1-2; maybe TRBD1 (5 bases). Germline loops: CDR1 LNHDA, CDR2 SQIVND (reference sequence). Trimming pared 5 bases from V and 0 bases from J, leaving 10 bases between. The CDR3 has 14 residues.

At least ten counts were recorded for this clonotype. The rearrangement joins TRBV20-1 to TRBJ1-1, with no clear D. CDR3 length: 12 residues. Germline V lookup: CDR1 DFQATT, CDR2 SNEGSKA (reference sequence). Trimming stripped 1 base from V and 1 base from J, with 4 bases between. CDR3 in amino acids: CSARAGNTEAFF. The CDR3 coding sequence is TGCAGTGCTAGAGCGGGGAACACTGAAGCTTTCTTT.

As regards this clonotype: One junction end disagrees with the germline gene, perhaps due to a read error. The genes are TRBV20-1 and TRBJ1-5, with 7 bases that match TRBD1. Germline V gives CDR1 DFQATT, CDR2 SNEGSKA (reference sequence). CDR3 length equals 15 residues. CDR3 in DNA: TGCAGTGCTAGTCGCCCAGGGGGTGCTTATCAGCCCCAGAATTTT. Its protein product is CSASRPGGAYQPQNF.

Many counts were recorded for this clonotype. The chain couples TRBV10-3 to TRBJ1-1, with 7 bases matching TRBD1. Germline lookup yields CDR1 ENHRY and CDR2 SYGVKD. The CDR3 has 14 residues. With V trimmed by 6 bases and J by 5 bases, 9 bases remained unmatched. In DNA, the CDR3 is TGTGCCATCAGCAAGGAGGGGGCAAGGACTGAAGCTTTCTTT. It codes for CAISKEGARTEAFF.

The chain uses TRBV2 and TRBJ2-3; D is unclear. V shed 4 bases and J shed 5 bases, with 13 bases lying between them. This CDR3 is 14 amino acids long. CDR1 SNHLY and CDR2 FYNNEI come from the germline V gene. CDR3 loop: CASSGSGRGDTQYF. The DNA of the CDR3 is TGTGCCAGCAGTGGCAGTGGGCGCGGAGATACGCAGTATTTT.

This clonotype occurred many times. This chain joins TRBV19 and TRBJ2-6; weak D call: TRBD1 (6 bases). There are 15 residues in the CDR3. Deletions cut 5 bases from V and 4 bases from J, with 12 bases between. CDR1 and CDR2 (germline): LNHDA, SQIVND (reference sequence). The CDR3 coding sequence is TGTGCCAGTAGTTCGACAGGAGCCGGGGCCAACGTCCTGACTTTC. It specifies CASSSTGAGANVLTF.

In regard to this clonotype: This may stem from a read error, because a much larger clone lies one nucleotide away. Here the CDR3 reads CTSNRDMADTQYF. The CDR3 DNA sequence: TGTACCAGCAACCGGGACATGGCAGATACGCAGTATTTT. The V gene is TRBV2, the J gene TRBJ2-3; tentative D call: TRBD1 (6 bases). The CDR3 loop spans 13 amino acids. Germline V gives CDR1 SNHLY, CDR2 FYNNEI.

This clonotype was seen ten or more times. The chain couples TRBV7-9 to TRBJ1-1, with unresolved D. V was shortened by 5 bases and J by 7 bases, with 17 bases between the two germline ends. Germline loops: CDR1 SEHNR, CDR2 FQNEAQ (reference sequence). CDR3 length equals 14 residues. In nucleotides, the CDR3 is TGTGCCAGCAGCGAAAGAGGACGCGAGGGTGAAGCTTTCTTT. Its protein product is CASSERGREGEAFF.

This clonotype was picked up many times. The chain is built from TRBV20-1 and TRBJ2-3, with 9 bases that match TRBD2. Germline values: CDR1 DFQATT, CDR2 SNEGSKA (reference sequence). The CDR3 consists of 16 residues. The trim removed 6 bases at V and 2 bases at J, leaving 12 bases unmatched. The CDR3 coding sequence is TGCAGTGCCCCGACTCCCATAGCGGGGGACACAGATACGCAGTATTTT. This translates into CSAPTPIAGDTDTQYF.

This clonotype was picked up many times. V is TRBV12-3 or TRBV12-4 and J is TRBJ1-1, with D perhaps TRBD1 (5 bases). V was trimmed by 6 bases and J by 3 bases, leaving 11 bases between them. The CDR3 extends over 13 amino acids. CDR3 bases: TGTGCCAGCAGGGACCTGGGGGACACTGAAGCTTTCTTT. This translates into CASRDLGDTEAFF.